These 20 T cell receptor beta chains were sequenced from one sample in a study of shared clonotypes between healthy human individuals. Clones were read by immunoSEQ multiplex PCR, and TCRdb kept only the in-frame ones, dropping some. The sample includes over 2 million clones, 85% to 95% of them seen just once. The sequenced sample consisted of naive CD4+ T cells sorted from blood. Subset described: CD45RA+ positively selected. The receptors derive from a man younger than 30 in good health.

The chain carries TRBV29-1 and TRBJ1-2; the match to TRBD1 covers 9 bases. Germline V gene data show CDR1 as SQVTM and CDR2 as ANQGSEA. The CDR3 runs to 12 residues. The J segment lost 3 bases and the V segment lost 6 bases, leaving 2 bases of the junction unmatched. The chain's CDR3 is CSVRQGDYGYTF. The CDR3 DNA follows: TGCAGCGTGCGACAGGGGGACTATGGCTACACCTTC.

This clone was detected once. The CDR3, as DNA: TGTGCCAGCAGTCCCTACGGAAACCAAGAGACCCAGTACTTC. This sequence encodes CASSPYGNQETQYF. This chain uses TRBV28 with TRBJ2-5; D unresolved. The CDR3 consists of 14 residues. V lost 5 bases and J lost 0, with 10 bases in between. The germline V gene encodes CDR1 MDHEN and CDR2 SYDVKM. Drawing the rest from reference TRBV28 and TRBJ2-5, the complete variable domain is DVKVTQSSRYLVKRTGEKVFLECVQDMDHENMFWYRQDPGLGLRLIYFSYDVKMKEKGDIPEGYSVSREKKERFSLILESASTNQTSMYLCASSPYGNQETQYFGPGTRLLVL.

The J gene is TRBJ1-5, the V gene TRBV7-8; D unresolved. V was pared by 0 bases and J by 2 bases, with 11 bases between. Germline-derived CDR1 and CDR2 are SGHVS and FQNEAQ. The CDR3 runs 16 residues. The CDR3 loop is CASSLATDVGNQPQHF. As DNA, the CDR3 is TGTGCCAGCAGCTTAGCTACAGACGTAGGCAATCAGCCCCAGCATTTT.

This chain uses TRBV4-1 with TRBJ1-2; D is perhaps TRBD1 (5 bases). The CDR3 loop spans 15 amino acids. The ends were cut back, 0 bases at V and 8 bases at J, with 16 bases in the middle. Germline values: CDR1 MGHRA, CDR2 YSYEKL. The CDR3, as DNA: TGCGCCAGCAGCCAAGATCGGGCGGGGCCAATGGGCTACACCTTC. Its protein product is CASSQDRAGPMGYTF.

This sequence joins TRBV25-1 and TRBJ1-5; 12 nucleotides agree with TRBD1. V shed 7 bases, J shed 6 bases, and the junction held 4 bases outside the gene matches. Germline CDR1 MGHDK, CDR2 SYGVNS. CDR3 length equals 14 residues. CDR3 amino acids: CASKGTGGSQPQHF. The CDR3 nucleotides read TGTGCCAGCAAGGGGACAGGGGGCAGTCAGCCCCAGCATTTT.

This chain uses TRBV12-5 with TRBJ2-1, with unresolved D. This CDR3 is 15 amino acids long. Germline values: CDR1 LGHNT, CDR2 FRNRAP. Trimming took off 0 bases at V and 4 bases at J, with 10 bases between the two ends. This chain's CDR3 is CASGLVATVYNEQFF. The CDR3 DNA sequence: TGTGCTAGTGGTTTGGTAGCCACCGTTTACAATGAGCAGTTCTTC.

The CDR3 is CASGSGYEQYF. DNA for the CDR3: TGTGCCAGCGGCTCGGGCTACGAGCAGTACTTC. This chain connects TRBV6-5 to TRBJ2-7; D remains unclear. Germline loops: CDR1 MNHEY, CDR2 SVGAGI. Trimming shortened V by 8 bases and J by 3 bases, and 8 bases separated the two germline ends. CDR3 length: 11 amino acids.

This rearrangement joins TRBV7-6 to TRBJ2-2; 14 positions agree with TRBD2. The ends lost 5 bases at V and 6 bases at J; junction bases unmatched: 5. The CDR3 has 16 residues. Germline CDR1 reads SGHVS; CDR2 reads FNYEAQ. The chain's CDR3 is CASSLGLAGVAGELFF. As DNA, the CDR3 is TGTGCCAGCAGCCTGGGACTAGCGGGGGTGGCCGGGGAGCTGTTTTTT.

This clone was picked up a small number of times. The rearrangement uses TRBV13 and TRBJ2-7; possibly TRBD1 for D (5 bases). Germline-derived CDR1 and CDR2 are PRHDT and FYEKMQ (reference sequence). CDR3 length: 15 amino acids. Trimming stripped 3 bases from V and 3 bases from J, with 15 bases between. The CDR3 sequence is CASSFRVKGDYEQYF. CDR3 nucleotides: TGTGCCAGCAGCTTCAGGGTTAAAGGGGACTACGAGCAGTACTTC.

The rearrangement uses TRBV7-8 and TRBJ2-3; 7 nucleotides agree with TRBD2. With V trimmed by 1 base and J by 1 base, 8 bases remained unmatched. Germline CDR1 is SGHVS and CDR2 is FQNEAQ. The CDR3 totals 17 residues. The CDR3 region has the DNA TGTGCCAGCAGCTTAGGGACTAGTCCGGACGGCACAGATACGCAGTATTTT. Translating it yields CASSLGTSPDGTDTQYF.

CDR3 DNA sequence: TGTGCCAGCAGCGGGGTGAAGCTAAACGGGGAGACCCAGTACTTC. Translation: CASSGVKLNGETQYF. The gene calls are TRBV5-6 and TRBJ2-5; D not resolved. Between the trimmed V and J ends, which lost 4 bases and 5 bases, there was a span of 18 bases. In germline, CDR1 is SGHDT, CDR2 YYEEEE. CDR3 length: 15 residues.

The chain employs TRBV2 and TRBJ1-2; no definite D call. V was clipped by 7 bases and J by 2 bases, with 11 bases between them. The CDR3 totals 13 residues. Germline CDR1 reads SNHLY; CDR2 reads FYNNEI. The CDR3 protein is CASIREANYGYTF. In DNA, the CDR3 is TGTGCCAGCATTAGGGAGGCCAACTATGGCTACACCTTC.

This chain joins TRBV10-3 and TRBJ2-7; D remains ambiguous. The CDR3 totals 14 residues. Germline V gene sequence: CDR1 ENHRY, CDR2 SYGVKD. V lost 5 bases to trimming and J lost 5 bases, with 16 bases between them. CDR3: CAISPIFSGNEQYF. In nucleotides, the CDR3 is TGTGCCATCAGTCCTATTTTTTCAGGCAACGAGCAGTACTTC.

The CDR3 loop reads CTGTSPNTGELFF. The CDR3 nucleotides are TGCACAGGGACATCCCCGAACACCGGGGAGCTGTTTTTT. This sequence joins TRBV29-1 and TRBJ2-2; possible D gene TRBD1, 6 bases. Germline values: CDR1 SQVTM, CDR2 ANQGSEA. The CDR3 contains 13 residues.

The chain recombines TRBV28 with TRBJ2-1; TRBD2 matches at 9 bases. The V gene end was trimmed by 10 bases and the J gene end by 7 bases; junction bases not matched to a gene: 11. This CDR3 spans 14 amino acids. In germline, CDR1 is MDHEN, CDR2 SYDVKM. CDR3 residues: CATTPPGLANEQFF. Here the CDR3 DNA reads TGTGCCACTACTCCTCCGGGACTAGCTAATGAGCAGTTCTTC.

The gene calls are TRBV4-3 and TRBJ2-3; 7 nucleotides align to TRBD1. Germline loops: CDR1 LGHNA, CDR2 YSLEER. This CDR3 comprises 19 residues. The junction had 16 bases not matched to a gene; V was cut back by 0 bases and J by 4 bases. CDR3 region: CASSQDRLRNRGIADTQYF. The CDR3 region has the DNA TGCGCCAGCAGCCAAGACCGCCTCCGAAACAGGGGAATCGCAGATACGCAGTATTTT.

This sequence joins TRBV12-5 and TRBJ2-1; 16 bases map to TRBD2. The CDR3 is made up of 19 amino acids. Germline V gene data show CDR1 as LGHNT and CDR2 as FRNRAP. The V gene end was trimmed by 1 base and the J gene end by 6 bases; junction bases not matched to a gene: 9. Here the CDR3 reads CASGLDLGTSGRAVNEQFF. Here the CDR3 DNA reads TGTGCTAGTGGTTTGGATTTGGGGACTAGCGGGAGGGCCGTCAATGAGCAGTTCTTC.

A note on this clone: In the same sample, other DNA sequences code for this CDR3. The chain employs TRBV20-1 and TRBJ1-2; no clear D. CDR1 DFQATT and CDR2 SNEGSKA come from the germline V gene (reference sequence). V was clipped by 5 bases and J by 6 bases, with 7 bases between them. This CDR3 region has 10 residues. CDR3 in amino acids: CSASRDGYTF. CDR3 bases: TGCAGTGCTTCGAGGGATGGCTACACCTTC.

CDR3 amino acids: CAISGGLAGSGDTQYF. The CDR3 DNA follows: TGTGCCATCAGTGGGGGACTAGCGGGATCGGGAGATACGCAGTATTTT. The chain links TRBV10-3 to TRBJ2-3; 13 bases are a match to TRBD2. The V segment lost 4 bases and the J segment 5 bases; nucleotides outside the gene matches: 6. CDR1 ENHRY and CDR2 SYGVKD come from the germline V gene. CDR3 length: 16 amino acids.

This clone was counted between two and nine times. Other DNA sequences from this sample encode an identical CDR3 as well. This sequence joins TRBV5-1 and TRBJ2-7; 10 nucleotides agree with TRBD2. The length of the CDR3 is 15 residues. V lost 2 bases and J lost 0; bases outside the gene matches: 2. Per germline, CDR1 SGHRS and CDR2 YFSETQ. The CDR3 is CASSFSGGSSYEQYF. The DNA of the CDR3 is TGCGCCAGCAGCTTTAGCGGGGGGAGCTCCTACGAGCAGTACTTC.